This T cell receptor (beta chain) was sequenced in a study of shared clonotypes between healthy human individuals. Using immunoSEQ multiplex PCR, the repertoire was profiled, and TCRdb retains in-frame clones only, with some absent. Of roughly 300,000 clones in the sample, around 87% were seen once. Germline CDR1 and CDR2: SGHTA and FQGNSA. With 3 bases clipped from V and 4 bases from J, the junction kept 9 bases outside the gene matches. The CDR3 contains 15 residues. Sequenced sample: memory CD8+ T cells sorted from blood. Subset defined: CD45RO+ cells pooled with CCR7-negative TemRA cells. The chain couples TRBV7-2 to TRBJ2-7, with TRBD2 identical over 7 bases. The TCR sequence derives from a man aged 18 to 35 in good health. The CDR3, as DNA: TGTGCCAGCAGCTTTCCCGGACTAGTTCGGTACGAGCAGTACTTC. Encoded protein: CASSFPGLVRYEQYF.